This T cell receptor beta chain emerged from a study of a mutant IDH1 vaccine in newly diagnosed glioma. Whole-study findings and limits: Changes in the top peripheral T cell clonotypes seemingly had no bearing on pseudoprogression.

Profiling relied on immunoSEQ multiplex PCR, and the TCRdb table lists in-frame clones only, not all of them. Of tens of thousands of clones listed, 65% to 85% are singletons. About this clone itself: Its specificity is unknown.

Described time point: week 47, end of study. Each dose of the vaccine consisted of 300 ug of mutant IDH1 20-mer peptide, with topical imiquimod. Germline V gene sequence: CDR1 MGHDK, CDR2 SYGVNS. This CDR3 comprises 16 residues. With 2 bases clipped from V and 2 bases from J, the junction kept 4 bases outside the gene matches. The chain is built from TRBV25-1 and TRBJ2-1; 9 bases are shared with TRBD1. Sequenced material: PBMCs, taken from a glioma patient whose treatment included an IDH1 peptide vaccine. The sequence was collected from a man aged 35 to 55 with glioma. The CDR3 DNA follows: TGTGCCAGCAGTGAAAGAGGGACAGGGACCTACAATGAGCAGTTCTTC. The encoded protein is CASSERGTGTYNEQFF.